This T cell receptor (beta chain) was captured by sequencing in a study of cytomegalovirus exposure and HLA in healthy donors. Primers for the PCR totalled 60 Vbeta and 13 Jbeta. The repertoire was sequenced with immunoSEQ multiplex PCR; TCRdb's copy has only in-frame clones and lacks some. This table holds fewer than 130,000 clones, about three quarters found once. The sample taken for sequencing was PBMCs. The receptor's source is a woman aged 60 to 75 in good health and CMV-seropositive.

The CDR3 here is CSVVAGMTSGNFRELFF. The CDR3 DNA reads as TGCAGCGTTGTCGCCGGGATGACTAGCGGGAACTTCCGGGAGCTGTTTTTT. The V and J genes are TRBV29-1 and TRBJ2-2; 11 positions match TRBD2. Germline V gives CDR1 SQVTM, CDR2 ANQGSEA. CDR3 size: 17 residues. V shed 4 bases and J 9 bases; nucleotides not matched to a gene: 16.